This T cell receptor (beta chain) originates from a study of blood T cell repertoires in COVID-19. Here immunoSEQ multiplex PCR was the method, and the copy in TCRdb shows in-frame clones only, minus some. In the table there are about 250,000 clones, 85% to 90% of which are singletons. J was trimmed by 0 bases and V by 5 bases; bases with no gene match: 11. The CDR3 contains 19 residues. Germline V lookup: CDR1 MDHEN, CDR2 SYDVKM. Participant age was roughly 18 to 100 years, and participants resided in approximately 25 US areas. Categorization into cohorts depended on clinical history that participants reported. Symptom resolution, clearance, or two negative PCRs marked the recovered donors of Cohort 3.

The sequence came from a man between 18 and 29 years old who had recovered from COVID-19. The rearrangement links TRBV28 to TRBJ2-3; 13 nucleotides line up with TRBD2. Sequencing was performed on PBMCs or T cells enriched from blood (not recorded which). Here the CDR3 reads CASSTPGLAGMTSTDTQYF. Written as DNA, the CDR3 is TGTGCCAGCAGTACCCCGGGACTAGCGGGAATGACTAGCACAGATACGCAGTATTTT.